What follows are 32 T cell receptor beta chains derived from one specimen sequenced in a study of blood T cell repertoires in COVID-19 (dated by TCRdb to 2019 to 2021). Receptor amplification or capture employed the immunoSEQ multiplex PCR assay. This is the immuneACCESS table as TCRdb keeps it, with only in-frame sequences that have V and J called. A part of the clones is gone; compared with another copy, unresolved V genes explain less than half, and the rest is unexplained. The sample profile shows roughly 160,000 clones; roughly nine tenths of them were found once. The ten largest clonotypes hold roughly 7.3% of the sample. Sample: PBMCs or T cells enriched from blood (not recorded which). All receptors come from a woman in her fifties or sixties who had recovered from COVID-19.

The V and J genes are TRBV13 and TRBJ2-1; 9 bases align to TRBD2. There are 16 residues in the CDR3. The V segment lost 6 bases and the J segment 0 bases; nucleotides outside the gene matches: 6. Germline V gene lookup returns CDR1 PRHDT and CDR2 FYEKMQ (reference sequence). The CDR3 reads CASRDSGGSSYNEQFF. The DNA of the CDR3 is TGTGCCAGCAGGGATAGCGGGGGAAGCTCCTACAATGAGCAGTTCTTC.

The V and J genes are TRBV7-9 and TRBJ1-2, with 8 bases aligning to TRBD1. The CDR3 loop spans 13 amino acids. Per germline, CDR1 SEHNR and CDR2 FQNEAQ (reference sequence). The V gene end was trimmed by 6 bases and the J gene end by 4 bases; junction bases not matched to a gene: 4. The CDR3 DNA follows: TGTGCCAGCAGTTCTACAGGGGGCTATGGCTACACCTTC. Its translation: CASSSTGGYGYTF.

The V gene is TRBV5-6, the J gene TRBJ2-4, with D perhaps matching TRBD1 (5 bases). The V gene lost 4 bases and the J gene lost 0 bases, with 11 bases spanning the gap. This CDR3 spans 15 amino acids. CDR1 and CDR2 (germline): SGHDT, YYEEEE. The chain's CDR3 is CASSLGGQAKNIQYF. The CDR3 nucleotides are TGTGCCAGCAGCCTTGGCGGACAAGCCAAAAACATTCAGTACTTC.

The J gene is TRBJ2-7, the V gene TRBV25-1; 9 bases map to TRBD2. J gave up 6 bases and V 1 base, and 7 bases lay outside the gene matches. Germline CDR1 and CDR2: MGHDK and SYGVNS. The CDR3 runs 15 residues. CDR3 nucleotides: TGTGCCAGCAGTGAATTCAGTAGCGGGAGTCTCGAGCAGTACTTC. It encodes CASSEFSSGSLEQYF.

The chain's CDR3 is CASSLAGRELFF. CDR3 coding DNA: TGTGCCAGCAGCTTGGCTGGGAGGGAACTGTTTTTT. The chain joins TRBV5-4 to TRBJ1-4; D is undetermined. Germline CDR1 SGHNT, CDR2 YYREEE (reference sequence). V lost 0 bases, J lost 12 bases, and 9 bases lay in between. The CDR3 length is 12 residues.

J is TRBJ2-7 and V is TRBV10-2, with D tentatively TRBD1 (6 bases). Germline loops: CDR1 WSHSY, CDR2 SAAADI. This CDR3 has 13 residues. V shed 2 bases and J shed 5 bases, with 10 bases lying between them. CDR3 sequence: CASSEQQGNEQYF. The CDR3 DNA reads as TGCGCCAGCAGTGAGCAGCAGGGGAACGAGCAGTACTTC.

The chain has TRBV9 and TRBJ1-2; a weak D match, TRBD1 (5 bases). Trimming removed 0 bases at V and 7 bases at J, with 19 bases between. Germline values: CDR1 SGDLS, CDR2 YYNGEE. The CDR3 runs to 16 residues. CDR3 protein: CASSVGLAREWGGYTF. Written as DNA, the CDR3 is TGTGCCAGCAGCGTAGGCCTCGCCAGGGAATGGGGTGGCTACACCTTC.

This clone was found once. The chain has TRBV28 and TRBJ2-4; maybe TRBD2 (6 bases). Trimming left V 9 bases short and J 1 base short, with 10 bases between. CDR3 length: 13 residues. Germline CDR1 MDHEN, CDR2 SYDVKM. CDR3 coding DNA: TGTGCCAGTTCGGAGGGGGCCAAAAACATTCAGTACTTC. Its protein is CASSEGAKNIQYF.

The genes are TRBV19 and TRBJ2-7; the D is unclear. Germline V gene data show CDR1 as LNHDA and CDR2 as SQIVND (reference sequence). The CDR3 loop spans 13 amino acids. The V end lost 4 bases, the J end lost 7 bases, and 14 bases lay between the germline ends. The CDR3 sequence: CASSRHLAEEQYF. The DNA of the CDR3 is TGTGCCAGTAGTAGACATTTGGCTGAGGAGCAGTACTTC.

Only a few counts were recorded for this clone. The chain couples TRBV6-5 to TRBJ1-1, with D possibly being TRBD1 (6 bases). Germline loops: CDR1 MNHEY, CDR2 SVGAGI. The CDR3 loop spans 15 amino acids. V gave up 0 bases and J gave up 0 bases, with 8 bases separating them. The CDR3 region is CASSYSGALNTEAFF. DNA for the CDR3: TGTGCCAGCAGTTACTCGGGGGCCCTGAACACTGAAGCTTTCTTT.

This clone was observed a single time. The CDR3 protein is CASSYEGAGNTIYF. The CDR3 DNA reads TGTGCCAGCAGCTATGAGGGGGCTGGAAACACCATATATTTT. The V call is TRBV5-4, the J call TRBJ1-3; TRBD1 is a possible D gene (6 bases). CDR1 is SGHNT, CDR2 YYREEE, per germline (reference sequence). V lost 3 bases, J lost 2 bases, and 9 bases lay in between. This CDR3 comprises 14 residues. The full variable domain, its missing parts supplied by reference TRBV5-4 and TRBJ1-3, is ETGVTQSPTHLIKTRGQQVTLRCSSQSGHNTVSWYQQALGQGPQFIFQYYREEENGRGNFPPRFSGLQFPNYSSELNVNALELDDSALYLCASSYEGAGNTIYFGEGSWLTVV.

This chain joins TRBV7-9 and TRBJ2-1; possibly TRBD2 for D (7 bases). Deletions cut 3 bases from V and 0 bases from J, with 15 bases between. The CDR3 consists of 17 residues. Germline V gene lookup returns CDR1 SEHNR and CDR2 FQNEAQ (reference sequence). The CDR3 DNA reads as TGTGCCAGCAGCTTGAGGGGGGGCCCGAGCTCCTACAATGAGCAGTTCTTC. This gives the protein CASSLRGGPSSYNEQFF. Full variable domain (missing parts from reference TRBV7-9 and TRBJ2-1): DTGVSQNPRHKITKRGQNVTFRCDPISEHNRLYWYRQTLGQGPEFLTYFQNEAQLEKSRLLSDRFSAERPKGSFSTLEIQRTEQGDSAMYLCASSLRGGPSSYNEQFFGPGTRLTVL.

This clone was detected a few times. The rearrangement joins TRBV6-1 to TRBJ2-7; D not certain. Deletions cut 2 bases from V and 3 bases from J, with 8 bases between. The germline V gene has CDR1 MNHNS and CDR2 SASEGT. This CDR3 is 13 amino acids long. The CDR3 is CASSETEVYEQYF. CDR3 in DNA: TGTGCCAGCAGTGAAACCGAGGTCTACGAGCAGTACTTC.

This clone came up a few times. The chain recombines TRBV18 with TRBJ1-2; 11 nucleotides align to TRBD1. Germline V gives CDR1 KGHSH, CDR2 LQKENI. Trimming at V came to 1 base and at J to 8 bases, leaving 3 bases not matched to a gene. This CDR3 region has 14 residues. Written as DNA, the CDR3 is TGTGCCAGCTCACCACGGACAGGGGGCGACGGCTACACCTTC. This gives the protein CASSPRTGGDGYTF.

CDR3 sequence reads: CSVEVAGRTDTQYF. Written as DNA, the CDR3 is TGCAGCGTTGAAGTAGCGGGCCGCACAGATACGCAGTATTTT. This sequence joins TRBV29-1 and TRBJ2-3; TRBD2 matches at 7 bases. CDR3 length equals 14 residues. The trim removed 1 base at V and 1 base at J, leaving 2 bases unmatched. The germline CDR1 and CDR2 sequences are SQVTM and ANQGSEA.

The chain couples TRBV4-1 to TRBJ2-7, with a weak D call TRBD1 (6 bases). Trimming left V 0 bases short and J 4 bases short, with 13 bases between. The CDR3 totals 15 residues. In germline, CDR1 is MGHRA, CDR2 YSYEKL. The CDR3 coding sequence is TGCGCCAGCAGCCAAGATCGTAGGACAGCATACGAGCAGTACTTC. The encoded protein is CASSQDRRTAYEQYF.

The chain joins TRBV10-1 to TRBJ2-1; perhaps TRBD2 as D (6 bases). The V end was cut by 3 bases, the J end by 4 bases, with 13 bases between. The germline gives CDR1 WNHNN, CDR2 SYGVQD (reference sequence). There are 15 residues in the CDR3. The CDR3: CASSERRGGYNEQFF. The DNA of the CDR3 is TGCGCCAGCAGTGAAAGGCGGGGCGGGTACAATGAGCAGTTCTTC.

The V and J genes are TRBV2 and TRBJ2-7; TRBD2 is a possible D gene (6 bases). Per the germline V gene, CDR1 is SNHLY and CDR2 is FYNNEI. V dropped 8 bases and J dropped 1 base, with 27 bases sitting between them. The CDR3 contains 18 residues. The CDR3 DNA follows: TGTGCCAGCCCCGAAGGAAGAGAACTAGCCCGGTTTTCCTACGAGCAGTACTTC. Encoded protein: CASPEGRELARFSYEQYF.

The chain employs TRBV5-4 and TRBJ1-2; 8 bases align to TRBD1. V lost 4 bases, J lost 7 bases, and 6 bases stayed unmatched. This CDR3 is built from 13 residues. Looked up from germline, CDR1 is SGHNT and CDR2 is YYREEE (reference sequence). The CDR3 sequence is CASSQDRESGYTF. CDR3 nucleotides: TGTGCCAGCAGCCAGGACAGGGAATCTGGCTACACCTTC.

The rearrangement uses TRBV19 and TRBJ2-1; TRBD2 matches at 10 bases. Germline CDR1 LNHDA, CDR2 SQIVND (reference sequence). This CDR3 has 15 residues. J lost 7 bases, V lost 3 bases, and 6 bases had no gene match. As DNA, the CDR3 is TGTGCCAGTAGTATCCCTAGCGGGAGTGTAAATGAGCAGTTCTTC. Protein product: CASSIPSGSVNEQFF.

The chain links TRBV6-1 to TRBJ2-1; 11 nucleotides align to TRBD2. V was clipped by 4 bases and J by 5 bases; unmatched bases: 7. Germline CDR1 and CDR2: MNHNS and SASEGT. The CDR3 length is 16 residues. The CDR3 nucleotides read TGTGCCAGCAGTGGCTTAGCGGGAGGGGGAAACAATGAGCAGTTCTTC. This gives the protein CASSGLAGGGNNEQFF.

The chain is built from TRBV5-4 and TRBJ2-6; D may be TRBD2 (5 bases). V lost 5 bases, J lost 0 bases, and 12 bases lay in between. CDR3 length equals 16 residues. The germline gives CDR1 SGHNT, CDR2 YYREEE (reference sequence). CDR3 region: CASRPPGNSGANVLTF. CDR3 in DNA: TGTGCCAGCAGACCGCCGGGGAACTCTGGGGCCAACGTCCTGACTTTC.

The J gene is TRBJ1-2, the V gene TRBV30, with D unresolved. V was shortened by 7 bases and J by 7 bases, with 22 bases between the two germline ends. The CDR3 is 14 residues long. Germline V lookup: CDR1 GTSNPN, CDR2 SVGIG (reference sequence). In DNA, the CDR3 is TGTGCCTCCCAGGCAGGCAAGGTGGTTGGTGGCTACACCTTC. This sequence encodes CASQAGKVVGGYTF.

The chain links TRBV12-5 to TRBJ2-1; perhaps TRBD1 as D (8 bases). Trimming cost V 7 bases and J 2 bases, with 15 bases left between them. The length of the CDR3 is 15 residues. Germline V lookup: CDR1 LGHNT, CDR2 FRNRAP. CDR3 DNA: TGTGCTAGTGCCGGTACAGGGGGGGCCTACAATGAGCAGTTCTTC. It translates to CASAGTGGAYNEQFF.

The chain recombines TRBV5-1 with TRBJ1-1; 7 positions match TRBD1. The CDR3 covers 14 residues. Germline values: CDR1 SGHRS, CDR2 YFSETQ. V was clipped by 1 base and J by 5 bases; unmatched bases: 5. DNA of the CDR3: TGCGCCAGCAGCTTGTCCGGGGACAGTACTGAAGCTTTCTTT. As protein: CASSLSGDSTEAFF.

The chain recombines TRBV7-9 with TRBJ2-7; 10 bases match TRBD2. Per the germline V gene, CDR1 is SEHNR and CDR2 is FQNEAQ (reference sequence). V dropped 4 bases and J dropped 0; count of bases not matched to a gene: 6. The CDR3 has 16 amino acids. The CDR3 DNA is TGTGCCAGCAGCTACATTCTAGCGGGGGACTCCTACGAGCAGTACTTC. Encoded protein: CASSYILAGDSYEQYF.

This clone was counted a few times. The CDR3 region has the DNA TGTGCCAGCAGTTACTCGTACGGACAGGGGTACAATGAGCAGTTCTTC. Its protein is CASSYSYGQGYNEQFF. This chain uses TRBV6-5 with TRBJ2-1, with 9 bases lining up with TRBD1. Germline CDR1 MNHEY, CDR2 SVGAGI. The V gene end was trimmed by 0 bases and the J gene end by 4 bases; junction bases not matched to a gene: 4. The CDR3 has 16 residues.

J is TRBJ1-2 and V is TRBV16; D remains ambiguous. Germline assignment: CDR1 KGHSY and CDR2 FQNENV. This CDR3 comprises 14 residues. Between the trimmed V and J ends, which lost 0 bases and 8 bases, there was a span of 13 bases. For the CDR3, the DNA is TGTGCCAGCAGCCAATCAAAAGATATCGGGGGCTACACCTTC. It codes for CASSQSKDIGGYTF.

The genes are TRBV3-1 (or the pseudogene TRBV3-2) and TRBJ2-7, with D perhaps TRBD2 (6 bases). The germline V and J ends were trimmed by 6 bases and 5 bases, with 14 bases remaining between them. The CDR3 runs 13 residues. Germline CDR1 LGHDT, CDR2 YNNKEL (reference sequence). The CDR3 protein is CASSPSGGNEQYF. DNA of the CDR3: TGTGCCAGCAGTCCCTCCGGGGGTAACGAGCAGTACTTC.

The chain carries TRBV3-1 (or the pseudogene TRBV3-2) and TRBJ1-1, with a tentative D call TRBD1 (6 bases). The CDR3 runs 15 residues. The V and J ends lost 6 bases and 5 bases respectively, with 19 bases between them. Per germline, CDR1 LGHDT and CDR2 YNNKEL (reference sequence). CDR3 residues: CASSKTQGRDTEAFF. The CDR3 nucleotides read TGTGCCAGCAGTAAGACTCAGGGGCGCGATACTGAAGCTTTCTTT.

This clone was picked up a small number of times. CDR3 residues: CASSYFRGFPNTGELFF. The CDR3, as DNA: TGTGCCAGCAGTTACTTTCGGGGGTTCCCAAACACCGGGGAGCTGTTTTTT. This chain connects TRBV6-2 or TRBV6-3 to TRBJ2-2; D is possibly TRBD2 (6 bases). Germline CDR1 is MNHEY and CDR2 is SVGEGT. This CDR3 is 17 amino acids long. V gave up 1 base and J gave up 2 bases, with 14 bases separating them.

J is TRBJ2-1 and V is TRBV5-4; 7 bases map to TRBD2. Germline lookup yields CDR1 SGHNT and CDR2 YYREEE (reference sequence). Trimming at V came to 4 bases and at J to 0 bases, leaving 4 bases not matched to a gene. There are 15 residues in the CDR3. The CDR3 loop reads CASSRSSGSYNEQFF. As DNA, the CDR3 is TGTGCCAGCAGCAGATCTAGCGGCTCCTACAATGAGCAGTTCTTC.